This entry lists 26 T cell receptor beta chains sequenced from one sample in a study of T cell responses to AZD1222 COVID-19 vaccine (dated by TCRdb to 2020 to 2023). What the time point label conveys for this sample: about 28 days (+/-7) after the second vaccine dose. The library was produced with the immunoSEQ multiplex PCR assay. The table was pulled from immuneACCESS by TCRdb, which kept in-frame rearrangements only. Such tables lose some clones; where checked, under half of the loss comes from unresolved V genes, and the rest has no known cause. The sample has approximately 200,000 clones on record, about nine tenths of them singletons. The ten largest account for around 3.6% of the sample. Sequencing used peripheral blood, obtained 28 days after the second AZD1222 dose. These receptors all come from an adult who received the AZD1222 COVID-19 vaccine.

Only one count was recorded for this clone. Other DNA sequences of this sample code for an identical CDR3. The CDR3 coding sequence is TGCGCCAGCAGCTTGGGAGGGGGACAAGAGACCCAGTACTTC. This gives the protein CASSLGGGQETQYF. The rearrangement joins TRBV5-1 to TRBJ2-5, with a possible D match to TRBD1 (6 bases). The V gene lost 0 bases and the J gene lost 2 bases, with 8 bases spanning the gap. The germline gives CDR1 SGHRS, CDR2 YFSETQ. The CDR3 runs to 14 residues. The full variable domain, its missing parts supplied by reference TRBV5-1 and TRBJ2-5, is KAGVTQTPRYLIKTRGQQVTLSCSPISGHRSVSWYQQTPGQGLQFLFEYFSETQRNKGNFPGRFSGRQFSNSRSEMNVSTLELGDSALYLCASSLGGGQETQYFGPGTRLLVL.

The chain carries TRBV5-1 and TRBJ1-1; D call uncertain. V gave up 3 bases and J gave up 4 bases, with 13 bases separating them. This CDR3 has 14 residues. Germline V gene lookup returns CDR1 SGHRS and CDR2 YFSETQ. The CDR3 loop is CASSSASGRTEAFF. DNA for the CDR3: TGCGCCAGCAGCTCAGCTTCCGGGCGCACTGAAGCTTTCTTT. The full variable domain, rest sourced from reference TRBV5-1 and TRBJ1-1, is KAGVTQTPRYLIKTRGQQVTLSCSPISGHRSVSWYQQTPGQGLQFLFEYFSETQRNKGNFPGRFSGRQFSNSRSEMNVSTLELGDSALYLCASSSASGRTEAFFGQGTRLTVV.

The chain has TRBV5-4 and TRBJ2-1, with D possibly TRBD1 on 6 matching bases. The CDR3 extends over 15 amino acids. Trimming took 0 bases from V and 3 from J, leaving 10 bases between them. Germline CDR1 and CDR2: SGHNT and YYREEE (reference sequence). The CDR3 loop is CASSLAQGFYNEQFF. The CDR3 DNA follows: TGTGCCAGCAGCTTGGCACAGGGTTTCTACAATGAGCAGTTCTTC.

The chain employs TRBV21-1 and TRBJ2-1; TRBD2, the table's D call, lacks a check against the DNA. TRBV21-1 is reported as a pseudogene. The CDR3 loop spans 14 amino acids. The CDR3 protein is CASSSSGIDNEQFF. The CDR3 DNA reads TGTGCCAGCAGCTCTAGCGGGATTGACAATGAGCAGTTCTTC.

V gene TRBV5-1 combines with J gene TRBJ2-7, with TRBD1 as a possible D gene (5 bases). Germline CDR1 reads SGHRS; CDR2 reads YFSETQ. This CDR3 contains 17 residues. Between the trimmed V and J ends, which lost 3 bases and 0 bases, there was a span of 19 bases. Here the CDR3 reads CASSYQPTGPISYEQYF. The CDR3 nucleotides are TGCGCCAGCAGCTACCAGCCAACAGGTCCTATCTCCTACGAGCAGTACTTC.

The chain links TRBV10-3 to TRBJ1-1; a possible D gene is TRBD1 (5 bases). The CDR3 covers 13 residues. V lost 10 bases, J lost 4 bases, and 16 bases lay in between. Germline V lookup: CDR1 ENHRY, CDR2 SYGVKD. Written as DNA, the CDR3 is TGTGCCACCAGGGACGGGGTGGGCACTGAAGCTTTCTTT. Its protein product is CATRDGVGTEAFF.

This clone has a handful of counts. The chain is built from TRBV4-1 and TRBJ2-1; no firm D call. Germline CDR1 MGHRA, CDR2 YSYEKL. The CDR3 is 16 residues long. V was cut by 4 bases and J by 0 bases, with 13 bases left in between. The CDR3 sequence is CASSLAEAHSYNEQFF. In DNA form, the CDR3 reads TGCGCCAGCAGCCTGGCTGAAGCCCACTCCTACAATGAGCAGTTCTTC.

This sequence joins TRBV19 and TRBJ1-4, with D hard to call. V lost 7 bases, J lost 7 bases, and 10 bases lay in between. Looked up from germline, CDR1 is LNHDA and CDR2 is SQIVND (reference sequence). This CDR3 spans 12 amino acids. CDR3 amino acids: CASTAPSEKLFF. The CDR3 DNA follows: TGTGCCAGTACCGCCCCGAGTGAAAAACTGTTTTTT.

This clone appeared once. V gene TRBV19 combines with J gene TRBJ1-4, with a weak D call TRBD1 (6 bases). The V end lost 9 bases, the J end lost 4 bases, and 18 bases lay between the germline ends. This CDR3 spans 15 amino acids. Germline values: CDR1 LNHDA, CDR2 SQIVND (reference sequence). CDR3 sequence (DNA): TGTGCCAGCGCGGACAGACAGACCTTTAATGAAAAACTGTTTTTT. Protein sequence: CASADRQTFNEKLFF.

The V gene is TRBV11-3, the J gene TRBJ2-2; 8 bases align to TRBD1. The V segment lost 5 bases and the J segment 5 bases; nucleotides outside the gene matches: 7. The CDR3 is 15 amino acids. Per the germline V gene, CDR1 is SGHNT and CDR2 is YENEEA. Here the CDR3 DNA reads TGTGCCAGCAGCCCAGGGGGCTTTTTAACCGGGGAGCTGTTTTTT. It specifies CASSPGGFLTGELFF.

The chain combines TRBV7-6 with TRBJ1-1; D possibly corresponds to TRBD1 (6 bases). This CDR3 contains 14 residues. Germline V gives CDR1 SGHVS, CDR2 FNYEAQ. Trimming shortened V by 1 base and J by 4 bases, and 10 bases separated the two germline ends. As DNA, the CDR3 is TGTGCCAGCAGCTTAGGCCGACAGGCCACTGAAGCTTTCTTT. This translates into CASSLGRQATEAFF.

The chain has TRBV28 and TRBJ1-5; D gene ambiguous. Looked up from germline, CDR1 is MDHEN and CDR2 is SYDVKM. Trimming took off 4 bases at V and 1 base at J, with 5 bases between the two ends. This CDR3 region has 13 residues. CDR3 DNA sequence: TGTGCCAGCAGTTCCCCGAGCAATCAGCCCCAGCATTTT. Residues: CASSSPSNQPQHF.

The gene calls are TRBV5-1 and TRBJ2-3; 8 bases map to TRBD2. The CDR3 loop spans 17 amino acids. V lost 0 bases to trimming and J lost 10 bases; unmatched junction nucleotides: 16. Per the germline V gene, CDR1 is SGHRS and CDR2 is YFSETQ. The CDR3 loop reads CASSLGQAGDSGRAQYF. The CDR3 DNA follows: TGCGCCAGCAGCTTGGGTCAAGCGGGAGACAGTGGGCGGGCGCAGTATTTT.

The chain employs TRBV9 and TRBJ2-7; no definite D call. Between the trimmed V and J ends, which lost 0 bases and 2 bases, there was a span of 18 bases. CDR3 size: 17 residues. Germline loops: CDR1 SGDLS, CDR2 YYNGEE. For the CDR3, the DNA is TGTGCCAGCAGCGTAGGTTCACGTGCTCTGGCCCCCTACGAGCAGTACTTC. Translation gives CASSVGSRALAPYEQYF.

The chain joins TRBV29-1 to TRBJ1-3; D gene unclear. The CDR3 length is 11 residues. Deletions cut 3 bases from V and 3 bases from J, with 3 bases between. Germline CDR1 and CDR2: SQVTM and ANQGSEA. The CDR3 sequence: CSVEVGNTIYF. The CDR3 DNA is TGCAGCGTTGAGGTTGGAAACACCATATATTTT.

The table lists this clone with a count of one. The chain is built from TRBV11-3 and TRBJ2-5, with TRBD1 identical over 9 bases. The CDR3 has 14 residues. Germline CDR1 is SGHNT and CDR2 is YENEEA. V lost 4 bases and J lost 2; bases outside the gene matches: 2. CDR3 nucleotides: TGTGCCAGCAGCTCTGGACAGGGGCAAGAGACCCAGTACTTC. Translating gives CASSSGQGQETQYF.

The count of this clone is one. The chain combines TRBV7-9 with TRBJ1-6; D is ambiguous. CDR1 and CDR2 from the germline V gene are SEHNR and FQNEAQ (reference sequence). The V end was cut by 5 bases, the J end by 9 bases, with 8 bases between. This CDR3 has 12 residues. The CDR3 loop is CASSAPPSPLHF. The CDR3 nucleotides are TGTGCCAGCAGCGCCCCACCTTCACCCCTCCACTTT.

The chain is built from TRBV4-1 and TRBJ1-5, with D possibly TRBD1 on 6 matching bases. CDR3 size: 17 residues. Germline CDR1 is MGHRA and CDR2 is YSYEKL. The germline V and J ends were trimmed by 1 base and 6 bases, with 19 bases remaining between them. CDR3 loop: CASSQAYRGRASQPQHF. The CDR3 DNA reads as TGCGCCAGCAGCCAAGCCTACCGGGGGCGCGCGAGTCAGCCCCAGCATTTT.

Note on this clone: This same CDR3 is encoded by further DNA sequences in the sample. V gene TRBV5-4 combines with J gene TRBJ2-7, with a weak D call TRBD2 (5 bases). CDR1 SGHNT and CDR2 YYREEE come from the germline V gene (reference sequence). There are 12 residues in the CDR3. Trimming removed 4 bases at V and 4 bases at J, with 9 bases between. CDR3 bases: TGTGCCAGCAGCCTGAGCGGATACGAGCAGTACTTC. Protein: CASSLSGYEQYF.

The CDR3 spells CAWSAGPSGNTIYF. CDR3 nucleotides: TGTGCCTGGAGTGCTGGGCCCTCTGGAAACACCATATATTTT. The chain recombines TRBV30 with TRBJ1-3; D is uncertain. The CDR3 sequence is 14 residues long. Germline loops: CDR1 GTSNPN, CDR2 SVGIG (reference sequence). V was clipped by 1 base and J by 0 bases, with 7 bases between them.

The chain has TRBV5-1 and TRBJ1-4; D unclear. Trimming took off 5 bases at V and 8 bases at J, with 16 bases between the two ends. The CDR3 consists of 14 residues. Germline values: CDR1 SGHRS, CDR2 YFSETQ. The CDR3 is CASSPGDGGEKLFF. CDR3 in DNA: TGCGCCAGCAGTCCCGGAGACGGTGGAGAAAAACTGTTTTTT.

The CDR3 DNA reads TGTGCCATCAGTGTCGGTGTGGCTGAAAAACTGTTTTTT. Amino acid sequence: CAISVGVAEKLFF. The V and J genes are TRBV10-3 and TRBJ1-4; D remains ambiguous. Trimming cost V 4 bases and J 7 bases, with 10 bases left between them. In germline, CDR1 is ENHRY, CDR2 SYGVKD. The CDR3 is 13 amino acids.

The genes are TRBV6-5 and TRBJ1-6; maybe TRBD1 (5 bases). Trimming removed 0 bases from V and 10 bases from J, with 13 bases in between. Per germline, CDR1 MNHEY and CDR2 SVGAGI. CDR3 size: 15 residues. Here the CDR3 DNA reads TGTGCCAGCAGTTACTCTGGGGGTAAGGGGTCACCCCTCCACTTT. This gives the protein CASSYSGGKGSPLHF.

V and J are TRBV29-1 and TRBJ1-4; TRBD1 matches at 7 bases. Germline V CDR1 and CDR2: SQVTM, ANQGSEA. V lost 4 bases to trimming and J lost 8 bases; unmatched junction nucleotides: 7. This CDR3 is built from 13 residues. In DNA, the CDR3 is TGCAGCGTTGGGAGGGGGCGGGGAGAAAAACTGTTTTTT. It is translated as CSVGRGRGEKLFF.

This rearrangement joins TRBV7-9 to TRBJ2-2; D gene ambiguous. V lost 4 bases, J lost 4 bases, and 7 bases lay in between. This CDR3 has 13 amino acids. CDR1 and CDR2 from the germline V gene are SEHNR and FQNEAQ (reference sequence). CDR3 protein: CASSSKSTGELFF. CDR3 sequence (DNA): TGTGCCAGCAGCTCTAAAAGCACCGGGGAGCTGTTTTTT. The complete variable domain, with remaining parts taken from reference TRBV7-9 and TRBJ2-2, reads DTGVSQNPRHKITKRGQNVTFRCDPISEHNRLYWYRQTLGQGPEFLTYFQNEAQLEKSRLLSDRFSAERPKGSFSTLEIQRTEQGDSAMYLCASSSKSTGELFFGEGSRLTVL.

As DNA, the CDR3 is TGTGCCAGCAGCGTATGGACAGCGACCTACAATGAGCAGTTCTTC. This codes for CASSVWTATYNEQFF. The chain is built from TRBV9 and TRBJ2-1, with D possibly TRBD1 on 6 matching bases. Germline values: CDR1 SGDLS, CDR2 YYNGEE. The CDR3 length is 15 residues. Trimming removed 1 base at V and 2 bases at J, with 10 bases between.